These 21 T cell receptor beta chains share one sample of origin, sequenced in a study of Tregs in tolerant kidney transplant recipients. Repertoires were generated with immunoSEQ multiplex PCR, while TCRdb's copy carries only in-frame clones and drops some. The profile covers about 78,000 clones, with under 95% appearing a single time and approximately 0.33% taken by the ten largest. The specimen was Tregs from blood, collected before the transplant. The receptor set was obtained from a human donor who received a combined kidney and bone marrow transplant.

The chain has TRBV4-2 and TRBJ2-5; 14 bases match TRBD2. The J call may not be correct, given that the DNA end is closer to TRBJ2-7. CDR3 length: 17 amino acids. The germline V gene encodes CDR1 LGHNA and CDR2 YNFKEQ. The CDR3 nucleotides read TGTGCCAGCAGCCAAAAGGGACTAGCGGGGGACTCCTACGAGCAGTACTTC. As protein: CASSQKGLAGDSYEQYF.

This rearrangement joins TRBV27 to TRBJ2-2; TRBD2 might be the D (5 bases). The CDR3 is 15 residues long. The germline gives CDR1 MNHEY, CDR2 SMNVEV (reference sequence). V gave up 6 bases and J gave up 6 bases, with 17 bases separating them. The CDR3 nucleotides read TGTGCCAGCAGCCCCCCCGGGGTCGGGGCCGGGGAGCTGTTTTTT. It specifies CASSPPGVGAGELFF.

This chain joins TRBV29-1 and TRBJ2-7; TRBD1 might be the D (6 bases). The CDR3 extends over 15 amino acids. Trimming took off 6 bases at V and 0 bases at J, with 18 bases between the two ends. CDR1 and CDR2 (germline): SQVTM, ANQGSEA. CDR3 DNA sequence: TGCAGCGTAAGATTGGGGGCTGAGAGCTCCTACGAGCAGTACTTC. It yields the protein CSVRLGAESSYEQYF.

In DNA, the CDR3 is TGTGCCAGCAGCCTCGAACTCGGACAGGGGGGTTACGAGCAGTACTTC. Protein: CASSLELGQGGYEQYF. V is TRBV5-6 and J is TRBJ2-7; 10 nucleotides line up with TRBD1. After removal of 4 bases from V and 4 bases from J, the junction contained 11 bases not matched to a gene. CDR3 size: 16 residues. CDR1 SGHDT and CDR2 YYEEEE come from the germline V gene.

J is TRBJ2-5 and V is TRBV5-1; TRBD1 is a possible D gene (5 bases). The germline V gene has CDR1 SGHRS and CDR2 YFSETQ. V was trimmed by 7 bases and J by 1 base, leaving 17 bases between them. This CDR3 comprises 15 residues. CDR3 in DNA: TGCGCCAGCTCCCTATTGGGCAGGGCCCAAGAGACCCAGTACTTC. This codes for CASSLLGRAQETQYF.

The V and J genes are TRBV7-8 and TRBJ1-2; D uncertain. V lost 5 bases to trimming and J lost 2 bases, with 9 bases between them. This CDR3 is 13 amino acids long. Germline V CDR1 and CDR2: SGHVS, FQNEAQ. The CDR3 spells CASSPSKNYGYTF. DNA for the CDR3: TGTGCCAGCAGCCCCTCTAAGAACTATGGCTACACCTTC.

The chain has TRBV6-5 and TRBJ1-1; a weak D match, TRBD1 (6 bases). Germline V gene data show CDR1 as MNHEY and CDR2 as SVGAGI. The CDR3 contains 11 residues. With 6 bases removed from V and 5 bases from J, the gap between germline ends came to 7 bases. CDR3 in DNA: TGTGCCAGCAGAGGACAGACTGAAGCTTTCTTT. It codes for CASRGQTEAFF.

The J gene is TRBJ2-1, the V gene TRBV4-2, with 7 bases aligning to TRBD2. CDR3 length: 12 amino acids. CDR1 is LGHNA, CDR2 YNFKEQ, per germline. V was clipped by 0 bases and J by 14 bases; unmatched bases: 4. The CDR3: CASSQDSGTKFF. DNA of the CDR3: TGTGCCAGCAGCCAAGATTCAGGGACTAAGTTCTTC.

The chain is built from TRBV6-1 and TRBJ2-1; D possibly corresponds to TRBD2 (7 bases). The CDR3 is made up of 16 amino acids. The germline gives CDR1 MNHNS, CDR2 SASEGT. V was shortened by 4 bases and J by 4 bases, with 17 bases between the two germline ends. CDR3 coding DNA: TGTGCCAGCAGTGCCCAGGGAGGGGGACAATACAATGAGCAGTTCTTC. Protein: CASSAQGGGQYNEQFF.

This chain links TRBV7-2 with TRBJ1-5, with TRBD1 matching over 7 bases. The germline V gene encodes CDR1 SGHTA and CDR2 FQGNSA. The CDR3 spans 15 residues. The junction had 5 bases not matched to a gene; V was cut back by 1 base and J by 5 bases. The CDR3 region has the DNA TGTGCCAGCAGCTTAGAGGCAGGGGGGCATCAGCCCCAGCATTTT. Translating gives CASSLEAGGHQPQHF.

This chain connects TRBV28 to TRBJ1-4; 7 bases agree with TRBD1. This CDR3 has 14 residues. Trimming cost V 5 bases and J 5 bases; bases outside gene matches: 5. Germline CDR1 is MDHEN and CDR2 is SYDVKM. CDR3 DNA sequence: TGTGCCAGCAGTCTAAGGACAGGAAATGAAAAACTGTTTTTT. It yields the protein CASSLRTGNEKLFF. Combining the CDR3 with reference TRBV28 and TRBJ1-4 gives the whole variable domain DVKVTQSSRYLVKRTGEKVFLECVQDMDHENMFWYRQDPGLGLRLIYFSYDVKMKEKGDIPEGYSVSREKKERFSLILESASTNQTSMYLCASSLRTGNEKLFFGSGTQLSVL.

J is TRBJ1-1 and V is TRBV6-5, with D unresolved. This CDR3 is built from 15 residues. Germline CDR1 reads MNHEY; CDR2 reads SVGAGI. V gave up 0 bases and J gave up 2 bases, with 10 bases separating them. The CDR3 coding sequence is TGTGCCAGCAGTTACTCGATATTAGAAAACACTGAAGCTTTCTTT. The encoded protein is CASSYSILENTEAFF.

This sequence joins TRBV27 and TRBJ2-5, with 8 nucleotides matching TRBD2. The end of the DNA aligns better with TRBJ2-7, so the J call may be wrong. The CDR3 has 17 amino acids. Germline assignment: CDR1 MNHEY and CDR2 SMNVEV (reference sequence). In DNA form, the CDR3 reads TGTGCCAGCAGTTTGAGGGTCAGCGGGAGTATAGGGTACGAGCAGTACTTC. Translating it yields CASSLRVSGSIGYEQYF.

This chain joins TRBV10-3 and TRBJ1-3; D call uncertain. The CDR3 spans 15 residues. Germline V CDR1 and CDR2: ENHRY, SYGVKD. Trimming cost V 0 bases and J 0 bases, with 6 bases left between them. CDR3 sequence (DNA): TGTGCCATCAGTGAGTCGGCAGCCTCTGGAAACACCATATATTTT. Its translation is CAISESAASGNTIYF.

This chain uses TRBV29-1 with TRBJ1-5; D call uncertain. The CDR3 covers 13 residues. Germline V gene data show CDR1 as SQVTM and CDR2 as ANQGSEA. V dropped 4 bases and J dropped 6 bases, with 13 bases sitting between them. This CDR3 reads CSVVVGLGQPQHF. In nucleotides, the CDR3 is TGCAGCGTTGTGGTGGGGTTAGGTCAGCCCCAGCATTTT.

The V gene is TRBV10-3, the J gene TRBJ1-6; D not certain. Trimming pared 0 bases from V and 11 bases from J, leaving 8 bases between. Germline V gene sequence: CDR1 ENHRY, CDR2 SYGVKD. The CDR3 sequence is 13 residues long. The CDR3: CAISESVVPPLHF. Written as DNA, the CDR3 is TGTGCCATCAGTGAGTCGGTCGTGCCACCCCTCCACTTT.

The CDR3 sequence is CASTEGVGSDTQYF. The CDR3 nucleotides read TGTGCCAGCACCGAGGGAGTGGGGTCGGATACGCAGTATTTT. The J gene is TRBJ2-3, the V gene TRBV2; D is perhaps TRBD2 (5 bases). From germline, CDR1 is SNHLY and CDR2 FYNNEI. V lost 7 bases and J 6 bases, leaving 17 bases between the germline ends. The CDR3 runs 14 residues. Variable domain in full (rest from reference TRBV2 and TRBJ2-3): EPEVTQTPSHQVTQMGQEVILRCVPISNHLYFYWYRQILGQKVEFLVSFYNNEISEKSEIFDDQFSVERPDGSNFTLKIRSTKLEDSAMYFCASTEGVGSDTQYFGPGTRLTVL.

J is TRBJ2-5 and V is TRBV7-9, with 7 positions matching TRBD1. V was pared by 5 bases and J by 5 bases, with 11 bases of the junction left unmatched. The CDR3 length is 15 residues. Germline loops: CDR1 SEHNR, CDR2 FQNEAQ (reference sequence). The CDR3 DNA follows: TGTGCCAGCAGCCTTTTCCTTAGGGGGCTCGAGACCCAGTACTTC. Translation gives CASSLFLRGLETQYF.

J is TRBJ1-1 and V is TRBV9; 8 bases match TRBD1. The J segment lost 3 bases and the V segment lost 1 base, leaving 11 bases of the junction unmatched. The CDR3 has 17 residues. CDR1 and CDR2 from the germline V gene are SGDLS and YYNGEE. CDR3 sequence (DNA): TGTGCCAGCAGCGTAAACGCAGGGGGCGCGGGGTACACTGAAGCTTTCTTT. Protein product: CASSVNAGGAGYTEAFF.

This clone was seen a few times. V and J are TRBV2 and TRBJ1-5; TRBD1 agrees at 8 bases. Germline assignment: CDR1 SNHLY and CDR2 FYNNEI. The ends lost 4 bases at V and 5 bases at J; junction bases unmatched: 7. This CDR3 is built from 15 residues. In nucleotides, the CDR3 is TGTGCCAGCAGTGGGGCAGGGGGCTCCCATCAGCCCCAGCATTTT. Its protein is CASSGAGGSHQPQHF.

The CDR3 spells CASRLNWDEQYF. CDR3 nucleotide sequence: TGCGCCAGCAGGCTGAACTGGGACGAGCAGTACTTC. V is TRBV5-1 and J is TRBJ2-7; no firm D call. The CDR3 extends over 12 amino acids. Trimming stripped 5 bases from V and 5 bases from J, with 11 bases between. Germline V CDR1 and CDR2: SGHRS, YFSETQ.